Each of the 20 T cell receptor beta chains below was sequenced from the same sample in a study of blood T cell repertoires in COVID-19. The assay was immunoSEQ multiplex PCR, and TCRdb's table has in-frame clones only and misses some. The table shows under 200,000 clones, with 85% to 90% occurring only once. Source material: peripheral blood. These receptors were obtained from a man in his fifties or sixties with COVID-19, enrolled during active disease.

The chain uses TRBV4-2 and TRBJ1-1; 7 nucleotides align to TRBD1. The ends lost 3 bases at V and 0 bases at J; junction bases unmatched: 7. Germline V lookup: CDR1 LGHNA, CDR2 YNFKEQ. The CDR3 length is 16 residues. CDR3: CASSHGTELLNTEAFF. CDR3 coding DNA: TGTGCCAGCAGCCACGGGACAGAATTATTGAACACTGAAGCTTTCTTT.

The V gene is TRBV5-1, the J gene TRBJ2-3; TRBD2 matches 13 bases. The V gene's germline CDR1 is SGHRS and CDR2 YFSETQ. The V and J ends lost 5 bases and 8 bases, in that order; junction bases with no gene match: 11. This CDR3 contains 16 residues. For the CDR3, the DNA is TGCGCCAGCAGTTCCGGGACTAGCGGGGCCTCAGGTACGCAGTATTTT. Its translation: CASSSGTSGASGTQYF.

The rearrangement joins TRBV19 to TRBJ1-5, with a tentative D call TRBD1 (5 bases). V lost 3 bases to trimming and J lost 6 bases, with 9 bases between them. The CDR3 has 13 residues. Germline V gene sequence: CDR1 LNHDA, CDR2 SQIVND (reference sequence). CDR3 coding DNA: TGTGCCAGTAGTATCGGGGGACCTCAGCCCCAGCATTTT. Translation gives CASSIGGPQPQHF.

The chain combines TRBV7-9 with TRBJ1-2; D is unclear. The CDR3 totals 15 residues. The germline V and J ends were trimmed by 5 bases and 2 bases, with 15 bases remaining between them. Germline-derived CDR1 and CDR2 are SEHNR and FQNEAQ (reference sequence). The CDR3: CASSGIPSTNYGYTF. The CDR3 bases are TGTGCCAGCAGCGGCATCCCCAGTACCAACTATGGCTACACCTTC. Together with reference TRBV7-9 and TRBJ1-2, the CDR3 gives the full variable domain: DTGVSQNPRHKITKRGQNVTFRCDPISEHNRLYWYRQTLGQGPEFLTYFQNEAQLEKSRLLSDRFSAERPKGSFSTLEIQRTEQGDSAMYLCASSGIPSTNYGYTFGSGTRLTVV.

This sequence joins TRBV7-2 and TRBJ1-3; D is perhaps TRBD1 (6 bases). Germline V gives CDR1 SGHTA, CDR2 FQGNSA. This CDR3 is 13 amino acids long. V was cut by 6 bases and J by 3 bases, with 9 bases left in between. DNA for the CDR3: TGTGCCAGCAGACAGGGTGGTGGAAACACCATATATTTT. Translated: CASRQGGGNTIYF.

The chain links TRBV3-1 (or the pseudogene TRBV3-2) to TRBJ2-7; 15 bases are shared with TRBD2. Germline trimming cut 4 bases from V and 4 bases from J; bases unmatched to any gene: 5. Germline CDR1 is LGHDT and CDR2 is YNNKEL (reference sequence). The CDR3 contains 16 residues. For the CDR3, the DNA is TGTGCCAGCAGCCCGGGACTAGCGGGAGGCACGTACGAGCAGTACTTC. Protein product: CASSPGLAGGTYEQYF.

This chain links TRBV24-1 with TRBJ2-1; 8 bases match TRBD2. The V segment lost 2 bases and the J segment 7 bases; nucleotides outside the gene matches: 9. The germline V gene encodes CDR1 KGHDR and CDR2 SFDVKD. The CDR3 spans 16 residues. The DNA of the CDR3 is TGTGCCACCAGTGATTCGAAAGTTAGCGGGATTAATGAGCAGTTCTTC. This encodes CATSDSKVSGINEQFF.

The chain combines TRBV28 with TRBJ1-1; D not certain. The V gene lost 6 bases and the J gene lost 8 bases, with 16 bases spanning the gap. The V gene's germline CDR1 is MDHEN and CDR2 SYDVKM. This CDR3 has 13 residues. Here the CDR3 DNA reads TGTGCCAGCAGCCCTAATTACAGCTTAGAAGCTTTCTTT. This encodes CASSPNYSLEAFF.

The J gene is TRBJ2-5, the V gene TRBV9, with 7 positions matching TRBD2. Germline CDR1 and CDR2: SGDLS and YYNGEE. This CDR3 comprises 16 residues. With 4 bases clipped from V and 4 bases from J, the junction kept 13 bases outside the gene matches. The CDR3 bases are TGTGCCAGCAGCCCCCGTGGGGGACTAAGGGGAGAGACCCAGTACTTC. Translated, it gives CASSPRGGLRGETQYF. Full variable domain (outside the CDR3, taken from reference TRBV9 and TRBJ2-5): DSGVTQTPKHLITATGQRVTLRCSPRSGDLSVYWYQQSLDQGLQFLIQYYNGEERAKGNILERFSAQQFPDLHSELNLSSLELGDSALYFCASSPRGGLRGETQYFGPGTRLLVL.

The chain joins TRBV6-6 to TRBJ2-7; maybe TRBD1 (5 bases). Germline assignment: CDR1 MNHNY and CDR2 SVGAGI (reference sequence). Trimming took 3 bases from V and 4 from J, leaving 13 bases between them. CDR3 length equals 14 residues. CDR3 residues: CASSYLQGWYEQYF. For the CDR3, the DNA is TGTGCCAGCAGTTATCTCCAGGGATGGTACGAGCAGTACTTC.

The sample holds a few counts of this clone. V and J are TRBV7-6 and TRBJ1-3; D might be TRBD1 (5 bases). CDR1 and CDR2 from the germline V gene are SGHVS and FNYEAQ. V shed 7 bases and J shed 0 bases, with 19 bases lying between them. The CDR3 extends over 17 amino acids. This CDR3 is CASTQRAGSTSGNTIYF. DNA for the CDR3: TGTGCCAGCACCCAGCGTGCAGGGTCCACCTCTGGAAACACCATATATTTT.

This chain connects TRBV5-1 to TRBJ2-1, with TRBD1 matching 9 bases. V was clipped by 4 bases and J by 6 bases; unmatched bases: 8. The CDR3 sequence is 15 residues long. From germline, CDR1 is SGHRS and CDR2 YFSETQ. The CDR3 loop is CASSQGTGSANEQFF. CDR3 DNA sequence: TGCGCCAGCAGCCAGGGGACAGGGTCGGCCAATGAGCAGTTCTTC.

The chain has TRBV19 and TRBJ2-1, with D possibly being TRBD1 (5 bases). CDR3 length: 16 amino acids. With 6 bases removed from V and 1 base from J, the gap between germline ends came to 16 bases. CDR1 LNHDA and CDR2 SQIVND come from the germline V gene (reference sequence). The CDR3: CASSPGRLGSYNEQFF. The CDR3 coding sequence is TGTGCCAGTAGCCCAGGGCGTCTCGGTTCCTACAATGAGCAGTTCTTC.

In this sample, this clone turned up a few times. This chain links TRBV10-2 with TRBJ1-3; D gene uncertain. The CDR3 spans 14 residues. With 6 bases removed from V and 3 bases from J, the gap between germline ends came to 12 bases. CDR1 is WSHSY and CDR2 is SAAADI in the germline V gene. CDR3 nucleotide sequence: TGCGCCAGCAGCCGAGGGCAGGATGGAAACACCATATATTTT. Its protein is CASSRGQDGNTIYF.

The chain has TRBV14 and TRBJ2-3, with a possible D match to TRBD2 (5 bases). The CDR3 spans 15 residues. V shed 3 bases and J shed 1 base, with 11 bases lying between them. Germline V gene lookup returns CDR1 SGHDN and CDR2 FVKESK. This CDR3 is CASSHGKSGTDTQYF. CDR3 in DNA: TGTGCCAGCAGCCACGGGAAGTCGGGCACAGATACGCAGTATTTT.

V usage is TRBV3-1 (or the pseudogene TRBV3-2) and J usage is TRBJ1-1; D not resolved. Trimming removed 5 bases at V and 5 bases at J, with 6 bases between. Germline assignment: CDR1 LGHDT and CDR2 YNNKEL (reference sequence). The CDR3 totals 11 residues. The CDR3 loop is CASSYRTEAFF. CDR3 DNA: TGTGCCAGCAGCTACCGGACTGAAGCTTTCTTT.

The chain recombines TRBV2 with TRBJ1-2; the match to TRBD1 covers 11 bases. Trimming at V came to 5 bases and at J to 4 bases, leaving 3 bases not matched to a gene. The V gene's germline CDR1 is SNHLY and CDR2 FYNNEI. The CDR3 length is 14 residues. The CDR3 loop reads CASSRTGGAYGYTF. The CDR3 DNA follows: TGTGCCAGCAGTCGGACAGGGGGCGCCTATGGCTACACCTTC.

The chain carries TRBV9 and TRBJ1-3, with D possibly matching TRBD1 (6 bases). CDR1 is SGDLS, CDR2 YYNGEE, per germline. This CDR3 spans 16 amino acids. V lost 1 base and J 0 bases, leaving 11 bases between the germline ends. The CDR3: CASSVTQGSSGNTIYF. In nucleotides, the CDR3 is TGTGCCAGCAGCGTAACACAGGGCAGCTCTGGAAACACCATATATTTT.

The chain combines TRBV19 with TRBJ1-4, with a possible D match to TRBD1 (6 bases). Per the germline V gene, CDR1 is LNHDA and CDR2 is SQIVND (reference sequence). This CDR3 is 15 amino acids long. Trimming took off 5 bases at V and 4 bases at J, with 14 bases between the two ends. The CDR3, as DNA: TGTGCCAGTAGTCGCGGGGGGCTCGGTAATGAAAAACTGTTTTTT. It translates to CASSRGGLGNEKLFF.

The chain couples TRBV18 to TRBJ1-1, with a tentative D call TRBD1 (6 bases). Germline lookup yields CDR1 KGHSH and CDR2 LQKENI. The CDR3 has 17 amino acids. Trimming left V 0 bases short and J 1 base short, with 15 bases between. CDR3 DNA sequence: TGTGCCAGCTCACCACCTAATTCGGGGGGCGCGAACACTGAAGCTTTCTTT. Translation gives CASSPPNSGGANTEAFF.